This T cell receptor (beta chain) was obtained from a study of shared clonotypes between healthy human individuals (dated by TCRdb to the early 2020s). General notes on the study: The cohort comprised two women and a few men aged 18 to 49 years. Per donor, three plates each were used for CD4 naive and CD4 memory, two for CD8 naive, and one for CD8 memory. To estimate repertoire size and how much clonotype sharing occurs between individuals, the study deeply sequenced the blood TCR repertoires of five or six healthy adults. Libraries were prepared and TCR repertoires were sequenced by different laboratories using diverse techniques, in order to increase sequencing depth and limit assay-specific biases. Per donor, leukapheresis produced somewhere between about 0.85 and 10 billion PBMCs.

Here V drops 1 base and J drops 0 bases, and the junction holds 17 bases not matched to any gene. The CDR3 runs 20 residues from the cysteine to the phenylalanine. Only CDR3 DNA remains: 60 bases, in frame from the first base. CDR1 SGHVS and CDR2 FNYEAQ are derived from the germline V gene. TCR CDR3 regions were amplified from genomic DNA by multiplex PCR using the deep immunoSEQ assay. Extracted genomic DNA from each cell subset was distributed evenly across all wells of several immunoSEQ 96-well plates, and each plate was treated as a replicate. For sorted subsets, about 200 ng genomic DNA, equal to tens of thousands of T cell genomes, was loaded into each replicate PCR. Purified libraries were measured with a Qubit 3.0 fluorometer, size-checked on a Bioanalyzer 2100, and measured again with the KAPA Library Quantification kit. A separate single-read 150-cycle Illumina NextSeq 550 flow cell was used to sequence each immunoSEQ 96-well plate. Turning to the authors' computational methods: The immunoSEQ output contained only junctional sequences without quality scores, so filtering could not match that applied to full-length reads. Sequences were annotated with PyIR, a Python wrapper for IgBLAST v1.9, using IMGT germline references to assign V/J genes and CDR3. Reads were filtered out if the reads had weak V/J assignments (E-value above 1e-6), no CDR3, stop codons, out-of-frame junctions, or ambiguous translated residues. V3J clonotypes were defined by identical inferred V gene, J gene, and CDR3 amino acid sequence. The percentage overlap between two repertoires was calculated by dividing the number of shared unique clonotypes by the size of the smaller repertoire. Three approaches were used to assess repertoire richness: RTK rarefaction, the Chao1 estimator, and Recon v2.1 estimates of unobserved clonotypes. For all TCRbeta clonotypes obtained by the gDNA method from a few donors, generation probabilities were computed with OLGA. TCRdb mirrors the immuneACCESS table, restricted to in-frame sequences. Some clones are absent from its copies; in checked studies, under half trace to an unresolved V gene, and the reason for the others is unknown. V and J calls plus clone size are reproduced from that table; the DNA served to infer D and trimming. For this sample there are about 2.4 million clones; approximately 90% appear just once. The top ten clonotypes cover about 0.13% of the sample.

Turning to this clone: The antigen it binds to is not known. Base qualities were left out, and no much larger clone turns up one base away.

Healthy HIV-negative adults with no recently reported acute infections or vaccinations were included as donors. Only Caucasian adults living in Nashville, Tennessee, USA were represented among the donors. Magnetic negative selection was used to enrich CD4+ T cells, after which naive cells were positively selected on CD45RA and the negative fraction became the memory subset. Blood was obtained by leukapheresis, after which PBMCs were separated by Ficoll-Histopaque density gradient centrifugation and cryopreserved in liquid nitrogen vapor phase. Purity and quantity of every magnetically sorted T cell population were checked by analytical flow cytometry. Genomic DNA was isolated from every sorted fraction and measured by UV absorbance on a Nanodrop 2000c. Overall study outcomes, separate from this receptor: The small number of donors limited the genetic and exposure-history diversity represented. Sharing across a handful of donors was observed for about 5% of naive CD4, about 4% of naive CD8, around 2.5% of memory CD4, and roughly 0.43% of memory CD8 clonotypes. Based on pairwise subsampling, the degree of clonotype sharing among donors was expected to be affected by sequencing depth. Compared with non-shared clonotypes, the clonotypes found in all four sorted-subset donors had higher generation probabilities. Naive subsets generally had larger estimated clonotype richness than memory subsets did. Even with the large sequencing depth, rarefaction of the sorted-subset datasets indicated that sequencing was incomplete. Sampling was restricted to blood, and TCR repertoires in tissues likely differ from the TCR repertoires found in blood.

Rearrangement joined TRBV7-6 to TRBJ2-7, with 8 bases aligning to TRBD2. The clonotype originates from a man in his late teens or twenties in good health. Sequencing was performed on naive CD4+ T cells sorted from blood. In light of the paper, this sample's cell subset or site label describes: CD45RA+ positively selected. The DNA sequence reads TGTGCCAGCAGCTTAGAGCCGCTAGGGCTGACTAGCGAGAGCTCCTACGAGCAGTACTTC. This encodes CASSLEPLGLTSESSYEQYF.